The 10 T cell receptor beta chains given below trace back to one sample, sequenced in a study of cytomegalovirus exposure and HLA in healthy donors. The PCR used 60 Vbeta and 13 Jbeta primers. Repertoires were generated with immunoSEQ multiplex PCR, while TCRdb's copy carries only in-frame clones and drops some. The sample contains about 160,000 clones, around 81% of which appear only once. Source material: PBMCs. Receptor source: a woman between 45 and 60 years old in good health and CMV-seronegative.

J is TRBJ1-1 and V is TRBV11-2; maybe TRBD1 (5 bases). The CDR3 runs to 15 residues. Germline CDR1 is SGHAT and CDR2 is FQNNGV. The V end was cut by 5 bases, the J end by 2 bases, with 15 bases between. The CDR3 protein is CASSRRDARNTEAFF. In DNA form, the CDR3 reads TGTGCCAGCAGCAGGCGGGACGCCCGAAACACTGAAGCTTTCTTT.

J is TRBJ2-5 and V is TRBV5-4, with 9 nucleotides matching TRBD1. The better agreement between TRBJ2-7 and the DNA end casts doubt on the J call. The CDR3 totals 14 residues. CDR1 and CDR2 (germline): SGHNT, YYREEE (reference sequence). The CDR3 DNA reads TGTGCCAGCAGCTCTGGACAGGGGACAGTCGAGCAGTACTTC. Its protein is CASSSGQGTVEQYF.

This sequence joins TRBV4-1 and TRBJ2-3; D gene ambiguous. The CDR3 is 15 amino acids. The V and J ends lost 0 bases and 4 bases respectively, with 11 bases between them. Germline V gene data show CDR1 as MGHRA and CDR2 as YSYEKL. CDR3 DNA: TGCGCCAGCAGCCAAGAGAACAGTCCCCCAGATACGCAGTATTTT. It codes for CASSQENSPPDTQYF.

The chain recombines TRBV28 with TRBJ1-6, with TRBD1 identical over 7 bases. This CDR3 contains 14 residues. J was trimmed by 9 bases and V by 3 bases; bases with no gene match: 5. Germline loops: CDR1 MDHEN, CDR2 SYDVKM. The DNA for the CDR3 is TGTGCCAGCAGTTTGCCAGGGGGTGGTTCACCCCTCCACTTT. It yields the protein CASSLPGGGSPLHF.

The chain is built from TRBV9 and TRBJ2-2; 10 nucleotides agree with TRBD2. Germline CDR1 and CDR2: SGDLS and YYNGEE. This CDR3 region has 18 residues. With V trimmed by 0 bases and J by 2 bases, 7 bases remained unmatched. The CDR3 spells CASSVDPSGGPNTGELFF. The CDR3 DNA reads as TGTGCCAGCAGCGTAGATCCTAGCGGGGGACCTAACACCGGGGAGCTGTTTTTT.

This chain uses TRBV6-1 with TRBJ1-4; D is unclear. The CDR3 extends over 14 amino acids. V lost 5 bases and J 8 bases, leaving 15 bases between the germline ends. Per germline, CDR1 MNHNS and CDR2 SASEGT. In DNA form, the CDR3 reads TGTGCCAGCAGTTTGACGTATAGCGCGGAAAAACTGTTTTTT. Translated: CASSLTYSAEKLFF.

This clone was counted a few times. The chain uses TRBV11-2 and TRBJ1-2; 7 bases line up with TRBD1. V was clipped by 4 bases and J by 8 bases; unmatched bases: 10. The length of the CDR3 is 14 residues. Germline lookup yields CDR1 SGHAT and CDR2 FQNNGV. The CDR3 reads CASSSSGRGPGYTF. CDR3 coding DNA: TGTGCCAGCAGCTCCTCGGGAAGGGGGCCCGGCTACACCTTC.

The chain has TRBV7-9 and TRBJ1-1; D unresolved. This CDR3 has 12 amino acids. Germline CDR1 and CDR2: SEHNR and FQNEAQ (reference sequence). The V end was cut by 8 bases, the J end by 1 base, with 8 bases between. The DNA of the CDR3 is TGTGCCAGCCGTCGGTCGAACACTGAAGCTTTCTTT. The encoded protein is CASRRSNTEAFF.

This chain connects TRBV29-1 to TRBJ1-1; D ambiguous. CDR1 is SQVTM, CDR2 ANQGSEA, per germline. The germline V and J ends were trimmed by 2 bases and 3 bases, with 16 bases remaining between them. CDR3 size: 15 residues. DNA of the CDR3: TGCAGCGTTGAATTTTCAGCGTCTGCCGACACTGAAGCTTTCTTT. This gives the protein CSVEFSASADTEAFF.

The chain links TRBV21-1 to TRBJ2-5; the table calls TRBD2, which could not be checked here. TRBV21-1 is described as a pseudogene. CDR3 length equals 14 residues. CDR3 nucleotide sequence: TGTGCAGGCCCCAAAGGGGGGGGAGAGGAGACCCAGTACTTC. This translates into CAGPKGGGEETQYF.